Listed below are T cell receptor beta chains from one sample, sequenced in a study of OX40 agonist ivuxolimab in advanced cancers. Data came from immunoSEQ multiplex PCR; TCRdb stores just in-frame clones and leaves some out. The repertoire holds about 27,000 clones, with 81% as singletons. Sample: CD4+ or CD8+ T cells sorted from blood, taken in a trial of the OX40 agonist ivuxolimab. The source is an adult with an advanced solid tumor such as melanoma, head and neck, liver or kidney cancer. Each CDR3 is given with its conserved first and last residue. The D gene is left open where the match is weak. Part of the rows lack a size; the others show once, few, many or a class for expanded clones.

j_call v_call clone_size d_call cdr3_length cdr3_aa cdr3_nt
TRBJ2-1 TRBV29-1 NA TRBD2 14 CSARGVAGDNEQFF TGCAGCGCCAGAGGGGTAGCGGGGGACAATGAGCAGTTCTTC
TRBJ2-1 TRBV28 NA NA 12 CASMGAINEQFF TGTGCCAGTATGGGTGCGATAAATGAGCAGTTCTTC
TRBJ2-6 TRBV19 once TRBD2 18 CASSIRVAGTSGANVLTF TGTGCCAGTAGTATTAGGGTAGCGGGTACCTCTGGGGCCAACGTCCTGACTTTC
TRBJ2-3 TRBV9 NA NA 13 CASSVGATDTQYF TGTGCCAGCAGCGTAGGGGCCACAGATACGCAGTATTTT
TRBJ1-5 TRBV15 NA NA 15 CATSRDFGLNQPQHF TGTGCCACCAGCAGAGATTTCGGGCTAAATCAGCCCCAGCATTTT
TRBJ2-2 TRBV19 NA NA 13 CASSIVGTGELFF TGTGCCAGTAGTATAGTAGGGACCGGGGAGCTGTTTTTT
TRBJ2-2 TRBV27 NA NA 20 CASSSASVSVKSSDTGELFF TGTGCCAGCAGTTCCGCCAGCGTGTCCGTTAAGTCCAGCGACACCGGGGAGCTGTTTTTT
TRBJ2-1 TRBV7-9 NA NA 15 CASSQGSATYNEQFF TGTGCCAGCAGCCAAGGGAGCGCCACATACAATGAGCAGTTCTTC
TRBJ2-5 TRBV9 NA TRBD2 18 CASSPRGTSGGVMETQYF TGTGCCAGCAGCCCCCGCGGGACTAGCGGGGGGGTGATGGAGACCCAGTACTTC
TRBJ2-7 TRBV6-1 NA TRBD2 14 CASGAGVTSYEQYF TGTGCCAGCGGGGCGGGGGTAACGTCCTACGAGCAGTACTTC
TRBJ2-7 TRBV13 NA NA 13 CASSSTGFYEQYF TGTGCCAGCAGTTCGACAGGTTTCTACGAGCAGTACTTC
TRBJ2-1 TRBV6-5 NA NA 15 CASSYLPPEINEQFF TGTGCCAGCAGTTACCTACCCCCGGAGATCAATGAGCAGTTCTTC
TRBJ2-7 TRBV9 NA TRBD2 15 CASSVAGGDSYEQYF TGTGCCAGCAGCGTAGCCGGGGGGGACTCCTACGAGCAGTACTTC
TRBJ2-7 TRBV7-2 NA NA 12 CASSSQVGEQYF TGTGCCAGCAGCTCCCAAGTGGGCGAGCAGTACTTC
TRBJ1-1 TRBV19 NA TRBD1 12 CASRGVETEAFF TGTGCCAGCAGGGGGGTAGAAACTGAAGCTTTCTTT
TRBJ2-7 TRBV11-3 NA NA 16 CASSFNGEENQYEQYF TGTGCCAGCAGCTTTAATGGGGAGGAGAACCAATACGAGCAGTACTTC
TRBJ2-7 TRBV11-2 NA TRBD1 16 CASSPQGRDRYHEQYF TGTGCCAGCAGCCCCCAAGGGCGGGACAGGTACCACGAGCAGTACTTC
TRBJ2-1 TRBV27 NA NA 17 CASSLSRGTLSYNEQFF TGTGCCAGCAGTTTATCGAGGGGGACGCTCTCCTACAATGAGCAGTTCTTC
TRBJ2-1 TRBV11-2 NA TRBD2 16 CASSSPGTSGTYEQFF TGTGCCAGCAGCTCCCCCGGGACTAGCGGGACCTATGAGCAGTTCTTC
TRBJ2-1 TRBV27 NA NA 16 CASGMYRGLTGGEQFF TGTGCCAGCGGTATGTACAGGGGACTAACTGGGGGTGAGCAGTTCTTC
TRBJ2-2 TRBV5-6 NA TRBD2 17 CASSFSTSGGNTGELFF TGTGCCAGCAGCTTCTCAACTAGCGGGGGTAACACCGGGGAGCTGTTTTTT
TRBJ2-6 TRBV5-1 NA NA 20 CASSLGGGKRGRSGANVLTF TGCGCCAGCAGCTTGGGAGGTGGGAAGAGGGGGAGGTCTGGGGCCAACGTCCTGACTTTC
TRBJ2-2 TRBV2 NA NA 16 CARYGPGRGNTGELFF TGTGCCAGATACGGCCCGGGACGGGGAAACACCGGGGAGCTGTTTTTT
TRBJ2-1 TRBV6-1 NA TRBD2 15 CASRERALAAWVQFF TGTGCCAGCAGAGAAAGGGCGCTAGCGGCTTGGGTGCAGTTCTTC
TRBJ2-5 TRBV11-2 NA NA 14 CASGDTLSQETQYF TGTGCCAGCGGGGACACCCTCTCCCAAGAGACCCAGTACTTC
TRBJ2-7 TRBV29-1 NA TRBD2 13 CSVEASGLYEQYF TGCAGCGTTGAGGCTAGCGGGCTCTACGAGCAGTACTTC
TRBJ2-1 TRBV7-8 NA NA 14 CASSLADLYNEQFF TGTGCCAGCAGCTTAGCGGACCTTTACAATGAGCAGTTCTTC
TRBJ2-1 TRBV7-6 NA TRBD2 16 CASSPISGSGYNEQFF TGTGCCAGCAGCCCGATTAGCGGGAGTGGGTACAATGAGCAGTTCTTC
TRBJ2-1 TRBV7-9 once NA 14 CASSLVLEGNEQFF TGTGCCAGCAGCTTAGTTTTGGAGGGAAATGAGCAGTTCTTC
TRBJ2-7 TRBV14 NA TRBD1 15 CASSQGTGGFYEQYF TGTGCCAGCAGCCAAGGGACAGGGGGGTTTTACGAGCAGTACTTC
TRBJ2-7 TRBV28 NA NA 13 CASSLGYAYEQYF TGTGCCAGCAGCCTCGGGTACGCCTACGAGCAGTACTTC
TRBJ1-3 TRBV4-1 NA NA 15 CASSQVQGGGNTIYF TGCGCCAGCAGCCAAGTACAGGGTGGAGGAAACACCATATATTTT
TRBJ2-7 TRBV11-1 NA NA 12 CASSLSSYEQYF TGTGCCAGCAGCTTATCGAGTTACGAGCAGTACTTC
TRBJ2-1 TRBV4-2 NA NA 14 CASSQASSYNEQFF TGTGCCAGCAGCCAAGCCTCGTCCTACAATGAGCAGTTCTTC
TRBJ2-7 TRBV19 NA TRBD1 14 CASSMGTGFYEQYF TGTGCCAGTAGTATGGGGACAGGATTCTACGAGCAGTACTTC
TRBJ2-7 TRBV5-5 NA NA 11 CAIPSLYEQYF TGTGCCATCCCCTCCCTTTACGAGCAGTACTTC
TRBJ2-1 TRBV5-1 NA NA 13 CASSSLASGEQFF TGCGCCAGCAGCTCGTTAGCCTCCGGGGAGCAGTTCTTC